This T cell receptor beta chain was observed in a study of shared clonotypes between healthy human individuals. Across the study: A couple of women and a few men aged 18 to 49 served as donors. Study observations and caveats: Non-shared clonotypes displayed generation probabilities falling below those of clonotypes present in all four donors. Naive subsets, compared against memory subsets, generally had larger estimated richness values.

CD45RA+ naive and CD45RA-negative memory subsets were separated from CD4+ cells. The protocol was immunoSEQ multiplex PCR, while the TCRdb copy is restricted to in-frame clones and leaves out a portion. The sample comprises more than 2 million clones, about 94% of which are singletons, and around 0.13% rests with the top ten. On this clone itself: Its antigen is still unknown.

The CDR3 contains 14 residues. Per germline, CDR1 MGHRA and CDR2 YSYEKL. Deletions cut 4 bases from V and 2 bases from J, with 12 bases between. The sample was naive CD4+ T cells sorted from blood. Subset here: CD45RA+ positively selected. The TCR sequence derives from a man between 18 and 29 years old in good health. The J gene is TRBJ2-7, the V gene TRBV4-1; D is possibly TRBD2 (5 bases). CDR3 residues: CASSPSRRAYEQYF. The CDR3 DNA sequence: TGCGCCAGCAGCCCAAGTAGGCGGGCCTACGAGCAGTACTTC.